The text below deals with one T cell receptor (beta chain). Its antigen is still unknown. Nothing much larger sits one base from this clone, and base qualities are not available. The sample originates from a study of control samples from healthy donors and cancer patients (dated by TCRdb to the early 2020s). CDR1 SGHDN and CDR2 FVKESK are derived from the germline V gene. From its cysteine to its phenylalanine, the CDR3 spans 13 amino acids. CDR3 DNA only is kept here, 39 bases in frame from base 1. V lost 5 bases and J lost 8 bases; the stretch between them is 12 bases long. Library preparation employed the immunoSEQ multiplex PCR assay. The clones in this table, taken by TCRdb from immuneACCESS, are in-frame only. Not every clone is retained; where verified, under half of the shortfall comes from an unresolved V gene, and the cause of the rest is unknown. Within this sample are tens of thousands of clones, with around four fifths of them counted one time only. Of the sample, 15% to 20% is held by the ten largest clones.

The chain is made from TRBV14 and TRBJ1-4; no D gene can be assigned with confidence. The sequenced sample consisted of blood. This receptor was obtained from a man aged 25-40 years in good health. This receptor carries the CDR3 CASSGGFREKLFF. The nucleotide sequence is given as TGTGCCAGCAGCGGAGGGTTCCGGGAAAAACTGTTTTTT. Where the CDR3 stops, the reference TRBV14 and TRBJ1-4 genes take over; the full variable domain is EAGVTQFPSHSVIEKGQTVTLRCDPISGHDNLYWYRRVMGKEIKFLLHFVKESKQDESGMPNNRFLAERTGGTYSTLKVQPAELEDSGVYFCASSGGFREKLFFGSGTQLSVL.